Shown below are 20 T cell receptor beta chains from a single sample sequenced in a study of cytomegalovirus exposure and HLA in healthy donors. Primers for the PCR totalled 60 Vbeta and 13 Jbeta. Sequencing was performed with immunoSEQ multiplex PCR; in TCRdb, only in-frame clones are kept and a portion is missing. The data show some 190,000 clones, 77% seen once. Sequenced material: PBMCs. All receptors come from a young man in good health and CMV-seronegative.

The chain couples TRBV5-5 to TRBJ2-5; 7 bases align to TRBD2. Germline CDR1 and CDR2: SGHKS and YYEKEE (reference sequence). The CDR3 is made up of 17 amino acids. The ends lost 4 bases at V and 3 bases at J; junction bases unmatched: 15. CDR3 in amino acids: CASSTRLTLAKKETQYF. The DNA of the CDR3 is TGTGCCAGCAGCACCCGACTGACACTAGCGAAGAAAGAGACCCAGTACTTC. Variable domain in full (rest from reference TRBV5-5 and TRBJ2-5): DAGVTQSPTHLIKTRGQQVTLRCSPISGHKSVSWYQQVLGQGPQFIFQYYEKEERGRGNFPDRFSARQFPNYSSELNVNALLLGDSALYLCASSTRLTLAKKETQYFGPGTRLLVL.

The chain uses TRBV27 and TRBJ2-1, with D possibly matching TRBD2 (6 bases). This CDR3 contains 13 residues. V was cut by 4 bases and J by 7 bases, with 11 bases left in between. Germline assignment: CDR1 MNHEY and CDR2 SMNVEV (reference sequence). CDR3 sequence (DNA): TGTGCCAGCAGTTGGGCCGGGAGAAATGAGCAGTTCTTC. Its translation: CASSWAGRNEQFF.

CDR3: CASSLKGGPDYEQYF. CDR3 in DNA: TGTGCCAGCAGTTTAAAGGGAGGGCCAGACTACGAGCAGTACTTC. The V and J genes are TRBV27 and TRBJ2-7; 7 bases map to TRBD2. V shed 2 bases, J shed 3 bases, and the junction held 7 bases outside the gene matches. Germline CDR1 reads MNHEY; CDR2 reads SMNVEV (reference sequence). The CDR3 has 15 residues.

The CDR3: CAWRKGAQSNYGYTF. The CDR3 DNA follows: TGTGCCTGGAGAAAAGGGGCGCAGAGTAACTATGGCTACACCTTC. J is TRBJ1-2 and V is TRBV30; perhaps TRBD1 as D (5 bases). V was trimmed by 3 bases and J by 1 base, leaving 15 bases between them. CDR1 and CDR2 (germline): GTSNPN, SVGIG (reference sequence). This CDR3 comprises 15 residues. The full variable domain, in which reference TRBV30 and TRBJ1-2 provide the parts outside the CDR3, is SQTIHQWPATLVQPVGSPLSLECTVEGTSNPNLYWYRQAAGRGLQLLFYSVGIGQISSEVPQNLSASRPQDRQFILSSKKLLLSDSGFYLCAWRKGAQSNYGYTFGSGTRLTVV.

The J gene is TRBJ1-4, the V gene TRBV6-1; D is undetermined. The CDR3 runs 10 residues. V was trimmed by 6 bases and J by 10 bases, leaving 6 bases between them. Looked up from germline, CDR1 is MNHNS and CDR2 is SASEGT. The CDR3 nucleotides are TGTGCCAGCAGGAGTGGAAAACTGTTTTTT. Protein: CASRSGKLFF.

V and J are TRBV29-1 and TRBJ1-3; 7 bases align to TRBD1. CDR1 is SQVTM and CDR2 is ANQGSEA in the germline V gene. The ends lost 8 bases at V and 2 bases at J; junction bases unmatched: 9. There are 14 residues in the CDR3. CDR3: CSIFTGTAGNTIYF. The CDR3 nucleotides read TGCAGCATCTTTACCGGGACAGCTGGAAACACCATATATTTT.

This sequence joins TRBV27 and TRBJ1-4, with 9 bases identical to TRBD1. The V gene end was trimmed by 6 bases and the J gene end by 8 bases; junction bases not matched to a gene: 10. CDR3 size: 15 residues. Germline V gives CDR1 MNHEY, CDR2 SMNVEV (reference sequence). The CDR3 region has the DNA TGTGCCAGCAGCTTGGGACAGGGAGGACAAGAAAAACTGTTTTTT. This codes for CASSLGQGGQEKLFF.

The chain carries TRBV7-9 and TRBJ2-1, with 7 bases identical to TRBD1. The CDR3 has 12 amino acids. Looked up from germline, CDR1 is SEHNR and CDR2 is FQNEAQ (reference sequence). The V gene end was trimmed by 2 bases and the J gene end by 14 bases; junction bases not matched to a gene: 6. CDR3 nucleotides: TGTGCCAGCAGCTTAACCGGGACAGAAAAGTTCTTC. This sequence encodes CASSLTGTEKFF.

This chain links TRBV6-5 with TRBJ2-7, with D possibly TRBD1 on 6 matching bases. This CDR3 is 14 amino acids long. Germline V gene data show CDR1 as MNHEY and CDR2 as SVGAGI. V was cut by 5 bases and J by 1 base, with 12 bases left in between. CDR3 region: CASSPTRGSYEQYF. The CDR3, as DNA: TGTGCCAGCAGTCCTACCAGGGGTTCCTACGAGCAGTACTTC.

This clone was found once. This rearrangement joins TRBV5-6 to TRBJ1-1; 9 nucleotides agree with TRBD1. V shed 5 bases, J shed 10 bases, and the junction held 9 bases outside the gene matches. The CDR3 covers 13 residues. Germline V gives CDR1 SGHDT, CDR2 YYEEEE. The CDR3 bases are TGTGCCAGCAGTCCCAGTGGGGGACAGGGAGCTTTCTTT. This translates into CASSPSGGQGAFF. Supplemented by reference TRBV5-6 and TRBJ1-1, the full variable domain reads DAGVTQSPTHLIKTRGQQVTLRCSPKSGHDTVSWYQQALGQGPQFIFQYYEEEERQRGNFPDRFSGHQFPNYSSELNVNALLLGDSALYLCASSPSGGQGAFFGQGTRLTVV.

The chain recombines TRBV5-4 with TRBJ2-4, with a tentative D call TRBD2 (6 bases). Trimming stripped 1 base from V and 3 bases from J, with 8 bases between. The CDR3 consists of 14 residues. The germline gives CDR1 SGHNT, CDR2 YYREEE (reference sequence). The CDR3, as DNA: TGTGCCAGCAGCTTGCGGGGAGGCAAAAACATTCAGTACTTC. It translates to CASSLRGGKNIQYF.

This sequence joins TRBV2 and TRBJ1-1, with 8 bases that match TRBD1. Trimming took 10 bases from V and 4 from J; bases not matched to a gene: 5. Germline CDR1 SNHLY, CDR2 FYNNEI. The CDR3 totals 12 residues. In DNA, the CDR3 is TGTGCCACTTTAGACAGGGGCACTGAAGCTTTCTTT. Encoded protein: CATLDRGTEAFF.

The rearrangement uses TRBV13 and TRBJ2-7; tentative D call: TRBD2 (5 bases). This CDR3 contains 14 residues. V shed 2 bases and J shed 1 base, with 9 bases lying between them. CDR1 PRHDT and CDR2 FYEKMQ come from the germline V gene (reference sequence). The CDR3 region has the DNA TGTGCCAGCAGCTTATCGGGGAATTCCTACGAGCAGTACTTC. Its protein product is CASSLSGNSYEQYF.

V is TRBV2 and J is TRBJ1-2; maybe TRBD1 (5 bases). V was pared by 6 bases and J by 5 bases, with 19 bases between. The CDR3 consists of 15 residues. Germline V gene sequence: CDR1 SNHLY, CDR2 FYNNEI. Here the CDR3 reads CASRLQEMMGYGYTF. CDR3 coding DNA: TGTGCCAGCAGACTACAGGAGATGATGGGGTATGGCTACACCTTC.

CDR3 bases: TGTGCCAGCAGCGCCTGGACAGGGAATCCCAATGAGCAGTTCTTC. Protein sequence: CASSAWTGNPNEQFF. This chain joins TRBV5-8 and TRBJ2-1, with 8 bases that match TRBD1. CDR3 length: 15 residues. V trimming: 4 bases; J trimming: 6 bases; junction bases outside the gene matches: 9. CDR1 SGHTS and CDR2 YDEGEE come from the germline V gene.

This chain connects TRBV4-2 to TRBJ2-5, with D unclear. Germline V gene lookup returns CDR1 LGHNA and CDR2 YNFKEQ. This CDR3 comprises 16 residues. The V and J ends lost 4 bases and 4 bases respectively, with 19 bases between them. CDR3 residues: CASSRDPGPLGETQYF. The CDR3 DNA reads TGTGCCAGCAGCCGAGACCCGGGTCCCTTGGGAGAGACCCAGTACTTC.

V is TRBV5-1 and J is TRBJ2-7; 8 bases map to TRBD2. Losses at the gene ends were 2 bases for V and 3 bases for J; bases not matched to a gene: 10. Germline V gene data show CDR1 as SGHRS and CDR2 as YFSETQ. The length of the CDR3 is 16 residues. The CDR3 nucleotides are TGCGCCAGCAGCTTTCGGTCCCGGGGGGGGAACTACGAGCAGTACTTC. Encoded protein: CASSFRSRGGNYEQYF.

DNA for the CDR3: TGTGCCAGCAGTTACGGCGGGGGGGCCCAAGAGACCCAGTACTTC. Translating gives CASSYGGGAQETQYF. V is TRBV6-6 and J is TRBJ2-5, with 9 nucleotides matching TRBD2. In germline, CDR1 is MNHNY, CDR2 SVGAGI (reference sequence). Trimming cost V 2 bases and J 1 base; bases outside gene matches: 2. This CDR3 contains 15 residues.

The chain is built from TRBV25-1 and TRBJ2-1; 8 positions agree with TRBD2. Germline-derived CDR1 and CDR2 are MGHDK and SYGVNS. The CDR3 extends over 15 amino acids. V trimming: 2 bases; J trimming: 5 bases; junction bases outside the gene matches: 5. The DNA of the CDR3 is TGTGCCAGCAGTGAAGCGGGGGGCCGCAACAATGAGCAGTTCTTC. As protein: CASSEAGGRNNEQFF. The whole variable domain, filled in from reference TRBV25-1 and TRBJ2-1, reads EADIYQTPRYLVIGTGKKITLECSQTMGHDKMYWYQQDPGMELHLIHYSYGVNSTEKGDLSSESTVSRIRTEHFPLTLESARPSHTSQYLCASSEAGGRNNEQFFGPGTRLTVL.

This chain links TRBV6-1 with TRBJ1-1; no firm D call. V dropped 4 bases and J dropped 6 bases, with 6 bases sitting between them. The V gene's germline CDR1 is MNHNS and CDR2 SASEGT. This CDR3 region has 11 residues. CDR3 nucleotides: TGTGCCAGCAGTGTCTTTCCTGAAGCTTTCTTT. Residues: CASSVFPEAFF.